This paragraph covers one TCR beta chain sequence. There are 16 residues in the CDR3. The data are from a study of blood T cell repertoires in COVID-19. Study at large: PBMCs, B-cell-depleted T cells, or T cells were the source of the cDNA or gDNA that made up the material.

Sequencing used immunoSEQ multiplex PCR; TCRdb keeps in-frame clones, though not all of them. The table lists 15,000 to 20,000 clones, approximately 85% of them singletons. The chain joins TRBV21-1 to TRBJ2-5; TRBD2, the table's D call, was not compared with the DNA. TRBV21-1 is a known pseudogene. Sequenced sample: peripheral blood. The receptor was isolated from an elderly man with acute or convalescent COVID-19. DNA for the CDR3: TGTGCCAGCAGCAAATGTTCCCTAGCGTCGCTAGGGACCCAGTACTTC. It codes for CASSKCSLASLGTQYF.